This T cell receptor beta chain was captured by sequencing in a study of neurological immune-mediated disorders. Study-wide findings and caveats: There was no clinical or MRI feature that showed an association with the multiple sclerosis repertoire cluster.

This clonotype came up many times. What it binds is not known. TCRdb re-derived calls from the 5' RACE reads in MiXCR, one entry per CDR3 protein. This sample carries about 120,000 distinct CDR3 sequences, roughly 3.4% of them seen once, and the ten largest clones take about 1.2%. Germline V gene lookup returns CDR1 ENHRY and CDR2 SYGVKD. After removal of 8 bases from V and 5 bases from J, the junction contained 7 bases not matched to a gene. This CDR3 has 13 amino acids. Input material: PBMCs. The chain combines TRBV10-3 with TRBJ2-3; TRBD2 agrees at 7 bases. The sequence was obtained from a woman younger than 45 with multiple sclerosis. The CDR3 loop is CAILASGGDTQYF. In DNA, the CDR3 is TGTGCCATCTTGGCTAGCGGTGGAGATACGCAGTATTTT.